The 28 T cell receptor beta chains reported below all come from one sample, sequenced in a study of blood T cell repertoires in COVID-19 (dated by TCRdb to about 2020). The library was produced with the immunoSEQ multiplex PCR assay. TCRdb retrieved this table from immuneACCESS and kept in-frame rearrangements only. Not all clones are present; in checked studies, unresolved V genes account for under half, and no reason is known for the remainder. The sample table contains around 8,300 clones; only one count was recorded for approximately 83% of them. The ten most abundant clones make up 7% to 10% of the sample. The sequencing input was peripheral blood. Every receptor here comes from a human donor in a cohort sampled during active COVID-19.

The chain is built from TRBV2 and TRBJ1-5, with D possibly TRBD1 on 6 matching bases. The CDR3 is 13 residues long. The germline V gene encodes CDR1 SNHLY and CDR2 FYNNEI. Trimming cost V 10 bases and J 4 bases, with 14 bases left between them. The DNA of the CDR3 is TGTGCCATCCAAAAGGGGGGGAATCAGCCCCAGCATTTT. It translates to CAIQKGGNQPQHF.

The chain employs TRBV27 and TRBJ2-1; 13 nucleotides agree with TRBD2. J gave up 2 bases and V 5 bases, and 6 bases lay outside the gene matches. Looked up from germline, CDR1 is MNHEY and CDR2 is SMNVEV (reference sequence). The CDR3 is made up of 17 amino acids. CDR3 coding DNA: TGTGCCAGCAGTACCGGGACTAGCGGGACTACCTACAATGAGCAGTTCTTC. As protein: CASSTGTSGTTYNEQFF.

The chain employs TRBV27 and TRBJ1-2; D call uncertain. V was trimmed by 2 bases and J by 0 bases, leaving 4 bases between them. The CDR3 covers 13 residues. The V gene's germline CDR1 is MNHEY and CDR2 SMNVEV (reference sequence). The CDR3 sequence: CASSLGPNYGYTF. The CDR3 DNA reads TGTGCCAGCAGTTTAGGGCCTAACTATGGCTACACCTTC.

The CDR3 here is CASSFQGTVGNEKLFF. In nucleotides, the CDR3 is TGTGCCAGCAGCTTTCAGGGGACAGTAGGAAATGAAAAACTGTTTTTT. The chain couples TRBV7-2 to TRBJ1-4; 7 nucleotides agree with TRBD1. The ends lost 3 bases at V and 5 bases at J; junction bases unmatched: 9. Germline V lookup: CDR1 SGHTA, CDR2 FQGNSA. CDR3 size: 16 residues.

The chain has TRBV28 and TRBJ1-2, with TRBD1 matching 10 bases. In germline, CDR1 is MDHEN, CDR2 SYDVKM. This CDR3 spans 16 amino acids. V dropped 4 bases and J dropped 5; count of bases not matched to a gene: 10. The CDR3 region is CASSSPTGGSLYGYTF. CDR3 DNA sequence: TGTGCCAGCAGTTCCCCGACAGGGGGCTCTCTATATGGCTACACCTTC.

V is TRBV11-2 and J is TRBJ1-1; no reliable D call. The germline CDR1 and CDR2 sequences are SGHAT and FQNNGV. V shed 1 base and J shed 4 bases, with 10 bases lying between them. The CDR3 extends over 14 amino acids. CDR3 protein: CASSLGLGATEAFF. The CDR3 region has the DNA TGTGCCAGCAGCTTAGGGTTAGGAGCCACTGAAGCTTTCTTT.

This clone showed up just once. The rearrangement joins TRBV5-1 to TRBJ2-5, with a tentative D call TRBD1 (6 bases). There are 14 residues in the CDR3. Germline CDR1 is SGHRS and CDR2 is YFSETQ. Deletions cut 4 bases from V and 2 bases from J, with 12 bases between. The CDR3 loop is CASSPGTLQETQYF. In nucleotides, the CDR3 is TGCGCCAGCAGCCCCGGGACACTACAAGAGACCCAGTACTTC.

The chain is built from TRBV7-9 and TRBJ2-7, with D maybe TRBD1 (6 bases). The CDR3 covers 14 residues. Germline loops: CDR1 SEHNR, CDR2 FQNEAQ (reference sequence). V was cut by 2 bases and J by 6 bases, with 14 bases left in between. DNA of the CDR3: TGTGCCAGCAGCTTACGGGACAACCCTCTCGAGCAGTACTTC. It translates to CASSLRDNPLEQYF.

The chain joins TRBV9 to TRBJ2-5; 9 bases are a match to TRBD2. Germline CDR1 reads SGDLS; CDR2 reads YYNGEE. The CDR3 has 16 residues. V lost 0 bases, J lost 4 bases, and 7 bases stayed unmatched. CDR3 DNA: TGTGCCAGCAGCGTAGCGGCGGGAGGGCCTCGAGAGACCCAGTACTTC. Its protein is CASSVAAGGPRETQYF.

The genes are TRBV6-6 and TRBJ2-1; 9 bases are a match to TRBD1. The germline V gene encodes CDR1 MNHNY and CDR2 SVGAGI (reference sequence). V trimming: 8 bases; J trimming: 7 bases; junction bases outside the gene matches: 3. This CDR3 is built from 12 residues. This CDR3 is CASGQGTNEQFF. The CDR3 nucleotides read TGTGCCAGCGGACAGGGGACGAATGAGCAGTTCTTC.

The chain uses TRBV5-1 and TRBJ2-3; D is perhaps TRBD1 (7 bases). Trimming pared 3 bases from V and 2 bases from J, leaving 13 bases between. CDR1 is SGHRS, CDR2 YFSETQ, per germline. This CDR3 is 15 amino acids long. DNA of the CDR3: TGCGCCAGCAGCTCGACAGGGAGGTCCACAGATACGCAGTATTTT. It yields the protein CASSSTGRSTDTQYF.

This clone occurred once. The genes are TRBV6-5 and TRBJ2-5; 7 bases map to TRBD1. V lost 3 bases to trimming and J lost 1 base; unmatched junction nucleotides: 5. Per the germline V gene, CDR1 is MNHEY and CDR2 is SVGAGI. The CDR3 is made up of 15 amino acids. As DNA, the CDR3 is TGTGCCAGCAGTTATCAGGGGGTCCTCCAAGAGACCCAGTACTTC. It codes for CASSYQGVLQETQYF.

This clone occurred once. The CDR3 region has the DNA TGTGCCAGCAGTTTATTGTCACAAGGGGGCAATCAGCCCCAGCATTTT. It translates to CASSLLSQGGNQPQHF. The rearrangement joins TRBV27 to TRBJ1-5; perhaps TRBD1 as D (5 bases). Germline assignment: CDR1 MNHEY and CDR2 SMNVEV (reference sequence). The CDR3 loop spans 16 amino acids. Deletions cut 1 base from V and 2 bases from J, with 12 bases between.

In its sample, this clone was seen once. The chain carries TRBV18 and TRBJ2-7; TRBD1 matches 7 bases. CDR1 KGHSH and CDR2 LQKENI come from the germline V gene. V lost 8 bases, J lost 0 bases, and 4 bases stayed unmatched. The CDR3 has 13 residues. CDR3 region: CASTTGSSYEQYF. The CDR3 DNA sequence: TGTGCCAGCACGACAGGGAGCTCCTACGAGCAGTACTTC.

The CDR3 sequence is CASSQHRASGRAKNIQYF. As DNA, the CDR3 is TGTGCCAGCAGCCAACATAGAGCTAGCGGGAGAGCCAAAAACATTCAGTACTTC. The J gene is TRBJ2-4, the V gene TRBV4-2; 10 bases match TRBD2. CDR3 length equals 18 residues. V gave up 2 bases and J gave up 0 bases; unmatched junction bases: 7. Per the germline V gene, CDR1 is LGHNA and CDR2 is YNFKEQ.

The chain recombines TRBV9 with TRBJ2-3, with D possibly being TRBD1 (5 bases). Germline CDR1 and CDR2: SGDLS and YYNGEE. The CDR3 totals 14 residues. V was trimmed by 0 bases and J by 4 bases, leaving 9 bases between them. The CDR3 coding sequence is TGTGCCAGCAGCGTAGAGGGGATGTCAGATACGCAGTATTTT. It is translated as CASSVEGMSDTQYF.

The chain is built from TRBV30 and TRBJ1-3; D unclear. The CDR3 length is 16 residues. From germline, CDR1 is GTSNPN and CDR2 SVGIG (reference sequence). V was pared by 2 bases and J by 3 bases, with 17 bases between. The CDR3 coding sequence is TGTGCCTGGAGTCTATCTGGACTGTTCAGTGGAAACACCATATATTTT. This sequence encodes CAWSLSGLFSGNTIYF. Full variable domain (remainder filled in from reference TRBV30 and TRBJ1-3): SQTIHQWPATLVQPVGSPLSLECTVEGTSNPNLYWYRQAAGRGLQLLFYSVGIGQISSEVPQNLSASRPQDRQFILSSKKLLLSDSGFYLCAWSLSGLFSGNTIYFGEGSWLTVV.

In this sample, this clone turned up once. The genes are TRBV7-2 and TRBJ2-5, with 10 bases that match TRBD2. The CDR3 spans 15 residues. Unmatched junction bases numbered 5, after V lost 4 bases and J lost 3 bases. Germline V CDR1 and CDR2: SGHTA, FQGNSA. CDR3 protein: CASSSRLAGEETQYF. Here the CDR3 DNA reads TGTGCCAGCAGCTCTCGGCTAGCGGGAGAAGAGACCCAGTACTTC.

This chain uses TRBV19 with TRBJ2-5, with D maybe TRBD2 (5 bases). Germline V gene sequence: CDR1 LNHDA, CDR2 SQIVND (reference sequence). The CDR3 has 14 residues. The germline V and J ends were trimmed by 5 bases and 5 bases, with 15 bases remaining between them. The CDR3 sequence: CASSWARGWETQYF. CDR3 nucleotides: TGTGCCAGTAGTTGGGCCCGAGGGTGGGAGACCCAGTACTTC.

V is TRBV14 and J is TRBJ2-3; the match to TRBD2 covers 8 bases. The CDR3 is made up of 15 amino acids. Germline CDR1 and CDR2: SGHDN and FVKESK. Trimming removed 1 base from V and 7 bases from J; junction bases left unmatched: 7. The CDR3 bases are TGTGCCAGCAGCCAAGCGGGAGGGCCTACGAATACGCAGTATTTT. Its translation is CASSQAGGPTNTQYF.

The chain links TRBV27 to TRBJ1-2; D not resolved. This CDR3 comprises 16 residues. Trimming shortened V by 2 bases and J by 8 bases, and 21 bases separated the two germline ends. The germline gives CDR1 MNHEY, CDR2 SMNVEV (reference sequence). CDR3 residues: CASSLKPLGLRGGYTF. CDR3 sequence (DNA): TGTGCCAGCAGTTTAAAGCCGTTGGGCTTAAGAGGGGGCTACACCTTC.

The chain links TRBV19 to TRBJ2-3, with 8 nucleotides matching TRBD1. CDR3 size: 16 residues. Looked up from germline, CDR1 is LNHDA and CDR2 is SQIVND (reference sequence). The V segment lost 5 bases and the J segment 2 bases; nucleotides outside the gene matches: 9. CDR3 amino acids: CASSVSGGLFTDTQYF. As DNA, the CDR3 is TGTGCCAGTAGTGTCTCAGGGGGCCTATTCACAGATACGCAGTATTTT. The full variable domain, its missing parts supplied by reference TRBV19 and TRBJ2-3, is DGGITQSPKYLFRKEGQNVTLSCEQNLNHDAMYWYRQDPGQGLRLIYYSQIVNDFQKGDIAEGYSVSREKKESFPLTVTSAQKNPTAFYLCASSVSGGLFTDTQYFGPGTRLTVL.

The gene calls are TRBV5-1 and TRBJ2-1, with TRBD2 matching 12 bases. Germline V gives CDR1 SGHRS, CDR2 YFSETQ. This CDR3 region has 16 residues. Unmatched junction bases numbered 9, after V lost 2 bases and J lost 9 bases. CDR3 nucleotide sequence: TGCGCCAGCAGCTTCTTGCTGGCTAGCGGGAGGGGTGAGCAGTTCTTC. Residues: CASSFLLASGRGEQFF.

CDR3 in amino acids: CASSQPSGGELFF. For the CDR3, the DNA is TGCGCCAGCAGCCAACCTTCCGGCGGGGAGCTGTTTTTT. This rearrangement joins TRBV4-1 to TRBJ2-2; the D is unclear. CDR3 length equals 13 residues. The V end lost 2 bases, the J end lost 7 bases, and 8 bases lay between the germline ends. Germline CDR1 is MGHRA and CDR2 is YSYEKL.

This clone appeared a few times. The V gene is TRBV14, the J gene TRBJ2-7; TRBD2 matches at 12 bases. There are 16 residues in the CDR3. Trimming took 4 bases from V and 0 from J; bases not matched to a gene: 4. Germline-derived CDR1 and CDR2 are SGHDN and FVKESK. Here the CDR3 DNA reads TGTGCCAGCAGCCTGGGACTAGCGGGTGACTCCTACGAGCAGTACTTC. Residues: CASSLGLAGDSYEQYF.

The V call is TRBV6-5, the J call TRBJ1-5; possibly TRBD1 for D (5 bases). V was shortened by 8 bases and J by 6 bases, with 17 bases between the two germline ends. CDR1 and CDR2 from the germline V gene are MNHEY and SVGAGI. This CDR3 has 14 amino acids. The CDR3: CASWPWGVSQPQHF. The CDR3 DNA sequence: TGTGCCAGCTGGCCTTGGGGGGTGAGTCAGCCCCAGCATTTT.

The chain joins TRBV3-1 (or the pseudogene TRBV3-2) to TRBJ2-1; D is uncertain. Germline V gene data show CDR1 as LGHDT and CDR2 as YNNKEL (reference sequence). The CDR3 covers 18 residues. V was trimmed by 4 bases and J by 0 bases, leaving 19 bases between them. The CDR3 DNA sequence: TGTGCCAGCAGCCCCGTCCCATCCTTACGGAGCTCCTACAATGAGCAGTTCTTC. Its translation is CASSPVPSLRSSYNEQFF.

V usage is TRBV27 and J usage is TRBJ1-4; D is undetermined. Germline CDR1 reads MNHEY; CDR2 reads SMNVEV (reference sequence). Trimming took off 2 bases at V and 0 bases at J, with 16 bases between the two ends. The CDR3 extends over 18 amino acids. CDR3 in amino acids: CASSLAGRQKSTNEKLFF. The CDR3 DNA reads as TGTGCCAGCAGTTTAGCGGGCCGCCAAAAATCAACTAATGAAAAACTGTTTTTT.